This T cell receptor beta chain was observed in a study of blood T cell repertoires in COVID-19. CDR3 length equals 16 residues. Measured with immunoSEQ multiplex PCR; TCRdb has only the in-frame clones, and not every one. The data hold 200,000 or so clones, with 82% observed a single time. This clone was seen once. The sequence came from a human donor with acute or convalescent COVID-19. The donor label of this sample is uncertain. Specimen: peripheral blood. The chain joins TRBV21-1 to TRBJ1-4. TRBV21-1 is a pseudogene. The CDR3 loop is CASSKSGGQLNEKLFF. As DNA, the CDR3 is TGTGCCAGCAGCAAATCGGGCGGGCAGCTCAATGAAAAACTGTTTTTT.